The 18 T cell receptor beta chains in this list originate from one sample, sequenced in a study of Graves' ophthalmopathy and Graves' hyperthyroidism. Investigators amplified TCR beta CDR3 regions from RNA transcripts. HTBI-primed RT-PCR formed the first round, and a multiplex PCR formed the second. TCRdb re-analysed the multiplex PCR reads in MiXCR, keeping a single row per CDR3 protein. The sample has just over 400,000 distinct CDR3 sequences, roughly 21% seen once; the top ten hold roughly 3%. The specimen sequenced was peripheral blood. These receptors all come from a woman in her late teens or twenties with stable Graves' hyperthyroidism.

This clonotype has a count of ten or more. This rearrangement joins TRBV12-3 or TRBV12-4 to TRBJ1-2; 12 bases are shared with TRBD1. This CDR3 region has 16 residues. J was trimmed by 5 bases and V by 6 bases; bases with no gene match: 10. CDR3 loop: CASRRGGQGAVYGYTF. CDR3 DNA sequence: TGTGCCAGCAGACGCGGGGGACAGGGGGCCGTTTATGGCTACACCTTC.

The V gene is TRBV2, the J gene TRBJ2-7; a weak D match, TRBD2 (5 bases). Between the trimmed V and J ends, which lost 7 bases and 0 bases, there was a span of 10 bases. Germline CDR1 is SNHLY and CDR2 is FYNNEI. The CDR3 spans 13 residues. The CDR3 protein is CASTPSTSYEQYF. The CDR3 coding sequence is TGTGCCAGCACCCCTAGCACCTCCTACGAGCAGTACTTC.

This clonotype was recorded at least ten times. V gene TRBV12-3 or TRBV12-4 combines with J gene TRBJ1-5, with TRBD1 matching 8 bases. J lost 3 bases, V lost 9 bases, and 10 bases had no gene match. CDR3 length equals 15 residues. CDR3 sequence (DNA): TGTGCCAGTACAGAAGGACAGGGCGCCAATCAGCCCCAGCATTTT. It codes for CASTEGQGANQPQHF.

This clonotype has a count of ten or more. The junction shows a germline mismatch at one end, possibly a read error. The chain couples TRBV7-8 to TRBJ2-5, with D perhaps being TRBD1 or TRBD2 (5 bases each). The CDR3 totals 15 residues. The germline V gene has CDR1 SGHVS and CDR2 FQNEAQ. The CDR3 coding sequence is TGTGCCAGCAGCGCTGGGGCGGCCTCTCCCCTCCGGAGCGGCTTC. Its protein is CASSAGAASPLRSGF.

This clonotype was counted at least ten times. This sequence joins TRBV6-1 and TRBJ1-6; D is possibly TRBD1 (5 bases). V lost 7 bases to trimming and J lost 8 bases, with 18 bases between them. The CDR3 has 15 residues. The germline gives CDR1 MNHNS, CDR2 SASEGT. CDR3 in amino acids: CASKTAAGDHSPLHF. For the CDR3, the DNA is TGTGCCAGCAAGACCGCTGCGGGGGACCATTCACCCCTCCACTTT.

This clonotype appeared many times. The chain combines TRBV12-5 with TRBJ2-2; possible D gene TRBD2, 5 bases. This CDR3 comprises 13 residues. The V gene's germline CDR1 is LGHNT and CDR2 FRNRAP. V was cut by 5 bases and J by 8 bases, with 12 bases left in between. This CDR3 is CASGPYRGGELFF. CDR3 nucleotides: TGTGCTAGTGGTCCCTACAGAGGGGGGGAGCTGTTTTTT.

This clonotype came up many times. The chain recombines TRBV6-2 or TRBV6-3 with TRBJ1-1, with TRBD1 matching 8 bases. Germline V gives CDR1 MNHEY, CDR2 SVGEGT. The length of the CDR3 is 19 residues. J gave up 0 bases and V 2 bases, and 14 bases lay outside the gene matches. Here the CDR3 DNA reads TGTGCCAGCAGTTACAACCTTTTGGACAGGGCAGGGTTGAACACTGAAGCTTTCTTT. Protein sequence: CASSYNLLDRAGLNTEAFF.

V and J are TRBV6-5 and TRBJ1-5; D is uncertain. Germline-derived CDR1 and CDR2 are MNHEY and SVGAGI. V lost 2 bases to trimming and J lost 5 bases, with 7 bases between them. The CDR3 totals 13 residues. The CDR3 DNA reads TGTGCCAGCAGTTACGGACTCGATCAGCCCCAGCATTTT. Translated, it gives CASSYGLDQPQHF.

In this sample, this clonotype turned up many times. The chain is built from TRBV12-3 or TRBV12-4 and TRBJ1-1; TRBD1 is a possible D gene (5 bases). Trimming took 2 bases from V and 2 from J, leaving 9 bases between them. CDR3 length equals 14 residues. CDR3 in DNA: TGTGCCAGCAGTTTATGGGGCGGTAACACTGAAGCTTTCTTT. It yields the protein CASSLWGGNTEAFF.

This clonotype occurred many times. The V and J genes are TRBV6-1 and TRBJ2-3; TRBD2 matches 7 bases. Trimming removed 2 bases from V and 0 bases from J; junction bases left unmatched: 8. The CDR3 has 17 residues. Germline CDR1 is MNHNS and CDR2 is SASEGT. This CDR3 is CASSEWGLAASTDTQYF. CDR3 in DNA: TGTGCCAGCAGTGAATGGGGCCTAGCGGCAAGCACAGATACGCAGTATTTT.

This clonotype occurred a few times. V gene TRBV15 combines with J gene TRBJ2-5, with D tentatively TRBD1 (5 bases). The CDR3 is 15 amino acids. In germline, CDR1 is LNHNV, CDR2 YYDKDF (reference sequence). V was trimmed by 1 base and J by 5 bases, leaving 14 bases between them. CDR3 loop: CATSRAGALGETQYF. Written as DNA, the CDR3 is TGTGCCACCAGCAGAGCTGGGGCCCTGGGGGAGACCCAGTACTTC.

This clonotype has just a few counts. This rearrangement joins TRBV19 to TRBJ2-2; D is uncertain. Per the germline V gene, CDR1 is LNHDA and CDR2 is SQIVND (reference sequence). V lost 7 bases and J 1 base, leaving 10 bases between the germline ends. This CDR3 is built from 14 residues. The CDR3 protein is CASIEGRNTGELFF. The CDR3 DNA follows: TGTGCCAGTATCGAAGGGCGGAACACCGGGGAGCTGTTTTTT.

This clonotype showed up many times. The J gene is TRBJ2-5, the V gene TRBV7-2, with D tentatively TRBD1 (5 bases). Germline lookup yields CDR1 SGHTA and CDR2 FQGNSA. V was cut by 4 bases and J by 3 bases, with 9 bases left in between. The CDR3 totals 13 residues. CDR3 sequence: CASSSTQEETQYF. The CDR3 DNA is TGTGCCAGCAGCTCAACACAGGAAGAGACCCAGTACTTC. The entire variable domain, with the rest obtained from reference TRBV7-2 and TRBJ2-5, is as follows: GAGVSQSPSNKVTEKGKDVELRCDPISGHTALYWYRQSLGQGLEFLIYFQGNSAPDKSGLPSDRFSAERTGGSVSTLTIQRTQQEDSAVYLCASSSTQEETQYFGPGTRLLVL.

The CDR3: CATSDRRQMYGYTF. The CDR3 DNA reads as TGTGCCACCAGTGATAGAAGACAGATGTATGGCTACACCTTC. This chain connects TRBV24-1 to TRBJ1-2, with a possible D match to TRBD1 (5 bases). The CDR3 length is 14 residues. Germline V CDR1 and CDR2: KGHDR, SFDVKD. The germline V and J ends were trimmed by 3 bases and 5 bases, with 12 bases remaining between them.

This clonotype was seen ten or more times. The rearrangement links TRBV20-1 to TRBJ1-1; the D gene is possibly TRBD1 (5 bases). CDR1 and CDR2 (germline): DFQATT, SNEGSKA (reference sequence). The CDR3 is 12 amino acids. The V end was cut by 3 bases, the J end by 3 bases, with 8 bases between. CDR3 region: CSARPRDTEAFF. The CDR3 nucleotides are TGCAGTGCTAGGCCCAGGGACACTGAAGCTTTCTTT.

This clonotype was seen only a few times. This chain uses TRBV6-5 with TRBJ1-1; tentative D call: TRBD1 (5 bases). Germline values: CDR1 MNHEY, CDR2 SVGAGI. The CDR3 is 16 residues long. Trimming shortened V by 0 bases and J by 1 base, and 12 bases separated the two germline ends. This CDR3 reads CASSYSVRTKNTEAFF. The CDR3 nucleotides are TGTGCCAGCAGTTACTCGGTCAGGACAAAGAACACTGAAGCTTTCTTT.

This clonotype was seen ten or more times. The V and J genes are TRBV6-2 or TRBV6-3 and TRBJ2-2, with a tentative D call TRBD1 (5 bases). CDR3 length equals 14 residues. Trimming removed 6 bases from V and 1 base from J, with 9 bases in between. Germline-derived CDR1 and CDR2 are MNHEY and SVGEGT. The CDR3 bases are TGTGCCAGCAGACCCACAGGGAACACCGGGGAGCTGTTTTTT. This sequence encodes CASRPTGNTGELFF.

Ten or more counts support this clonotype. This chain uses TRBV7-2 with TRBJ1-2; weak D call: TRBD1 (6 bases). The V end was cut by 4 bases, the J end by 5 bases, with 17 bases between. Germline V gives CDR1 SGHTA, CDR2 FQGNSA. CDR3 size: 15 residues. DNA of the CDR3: TGTGCCAGCAGCTCCTACAGGGTTCCCGTGTATGGCTACACCTTC. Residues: CASSSYRVPVYGYTF.